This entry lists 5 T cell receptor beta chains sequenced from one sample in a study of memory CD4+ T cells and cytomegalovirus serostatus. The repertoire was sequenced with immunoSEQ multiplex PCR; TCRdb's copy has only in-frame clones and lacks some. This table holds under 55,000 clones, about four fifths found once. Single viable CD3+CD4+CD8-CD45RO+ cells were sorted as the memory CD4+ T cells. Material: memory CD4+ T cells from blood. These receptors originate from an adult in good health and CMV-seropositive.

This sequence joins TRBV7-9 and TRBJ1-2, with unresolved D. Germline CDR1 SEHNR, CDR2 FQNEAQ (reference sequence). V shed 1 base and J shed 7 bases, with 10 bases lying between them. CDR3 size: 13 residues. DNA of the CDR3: TGTGCCAGCAGCTTAGGCGGTCCGGGTGGCTACACCTTC. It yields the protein CASSLGGPGGYTF.

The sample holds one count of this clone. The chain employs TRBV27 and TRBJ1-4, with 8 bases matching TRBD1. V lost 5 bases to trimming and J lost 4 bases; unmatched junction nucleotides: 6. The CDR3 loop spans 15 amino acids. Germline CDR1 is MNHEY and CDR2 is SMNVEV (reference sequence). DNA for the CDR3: TGTGCCAGCAGTGACCGGGACAGGTATAATGAAAAACTGTTTTTT. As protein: CASSDRDRYNEKLFF.

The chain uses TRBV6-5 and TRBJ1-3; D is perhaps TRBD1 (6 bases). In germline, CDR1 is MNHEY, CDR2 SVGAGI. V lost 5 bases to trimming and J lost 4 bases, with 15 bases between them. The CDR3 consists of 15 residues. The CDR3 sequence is CASSAGDTLGNTIYF. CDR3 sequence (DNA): TGTGCCAGCAGTGCGGGGGACACCCTCGGAAACACCATATATTTT.

As DNA, the CDR3 is TGTGCCAGTAGTATGACACAAATTAATGAAAAACTGTTTTTT. It is translated as CASSMTQINEKLFF. V usage is TRBV19 and J usage is TRBJ1-4, with D uncertain. Trimming shortened V by 3 bases and J by 4 bases, and 9 bases separated the two germline ends. Germline V CDR1 and CDR2: LNHDA, SQIVND (reference sequence). The CDR3 covers 14 residues.

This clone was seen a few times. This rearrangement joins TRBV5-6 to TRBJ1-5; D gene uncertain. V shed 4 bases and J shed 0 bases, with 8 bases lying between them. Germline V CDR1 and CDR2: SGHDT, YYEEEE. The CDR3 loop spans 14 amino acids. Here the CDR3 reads CASSPLGSNQPQHF. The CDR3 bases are TGTGCCAGCAGCCCCCTGGGTAGCAATCAGCCCCAGCATTTT. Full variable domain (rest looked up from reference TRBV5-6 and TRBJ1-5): DAGVTQSPTHLIKTRGQQVTLRCSPKSGHDTVSWYQQALGQGPQFIFQYYEEEERQRGNFPDRFSGHQFPNYSSELNVNALLLGDSALYLCASSPLGSNQPQHFGDGTRLSIL.